Reported below is one TCR beta chain. After removal of 0 bases from V and 1 base from J, the junction contained 3 bases not matched to a gene. CDR1 and CDR2 from the germline V gene are SGHRS and YFSETQ. This CDR3 has 15 residues. This sample stems from a study of blood T cell repertoires in COVID-19. Study background: The origin of the acute and convalescent COVID-19 samples was the United States, Italy and Spain. The analysed material was cDNA or gDNA that came from T cells, B-cell-depleted T cells, or PBMCs.

How the authors handled the data: Amplification of reference gene primers provided the estimated nucleated cell counts. TCRdb keeps only in-frame clones here, not all; method: immunoSEQ multiplex PCR. V and J calls and clone size are as listed in that table; D and trimming were resolved from the DNA. Of tens of thousands of clones in the sample, around nine tenths were seen once. The sample was peripheral blood. The receptor was derived from a man aged 60-69 years with acute or convalescent COVID-19. The chain has TRBV5-1 and TRBJ2-5; 7 nucleotides line up with TRBD1. Here the CDR3 DNA reads TGCGCCAGCAGCTTGGCGACAGGGACCCAAGAGACCCAGTACTTC. It encodes CASSLATGTQETQYF. The variable domain in full, completed from reference TRBV5-1 and TRBJ2-5, reads KAGVTQTPRYLIKTRGQQVTLSCSPISGHRSVSWYQQTPGQGLQFLFEYFSETQRNKGNFPGRFSGRQFSNSRSEMNVSTLELGDSALYLCASSLATGTQETQYFGPGTRLLVL.